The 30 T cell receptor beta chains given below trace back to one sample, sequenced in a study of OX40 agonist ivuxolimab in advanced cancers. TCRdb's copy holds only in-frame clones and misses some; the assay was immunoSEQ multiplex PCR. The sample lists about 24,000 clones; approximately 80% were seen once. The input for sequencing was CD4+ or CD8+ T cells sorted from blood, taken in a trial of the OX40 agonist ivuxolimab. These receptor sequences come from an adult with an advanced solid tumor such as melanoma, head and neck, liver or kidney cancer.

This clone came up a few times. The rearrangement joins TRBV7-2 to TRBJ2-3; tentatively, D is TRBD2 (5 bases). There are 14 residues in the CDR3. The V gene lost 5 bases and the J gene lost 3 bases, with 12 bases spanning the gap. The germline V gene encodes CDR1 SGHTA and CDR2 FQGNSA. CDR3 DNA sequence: TGTGCCAGCAGCCGTGGAGGAGAAACAGATACGCAGTATTTT. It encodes CASSRGGETDTQYF.

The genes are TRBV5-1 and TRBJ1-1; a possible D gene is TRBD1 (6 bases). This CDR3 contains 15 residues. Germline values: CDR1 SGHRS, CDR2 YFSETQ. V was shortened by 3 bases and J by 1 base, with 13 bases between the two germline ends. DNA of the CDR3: TGCGCCAGCAGCTCCGCCGGGACAAAGAACACTGAAGCTTTCTTT. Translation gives CASSSAGTKNTEAFF. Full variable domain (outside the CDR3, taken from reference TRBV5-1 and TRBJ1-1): KAGVTQTPRYLIKTRGQQVTLSCSPISGHRSVSWYQQTPGQGLQFLFEYFSETQRNKGNFPGRFSGRQFSNSRSEMNVSTLELGDSALYLCASSSAGTKNTEAFFGQGTRLTVV.

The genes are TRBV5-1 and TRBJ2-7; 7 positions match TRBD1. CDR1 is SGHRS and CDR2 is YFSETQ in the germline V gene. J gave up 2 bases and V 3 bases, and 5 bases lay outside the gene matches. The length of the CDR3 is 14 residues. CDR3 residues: CASSSAGTAYEQYF. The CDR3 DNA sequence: TGCGCCAGCAGCTCCGCCGGGACAGCCTACGAGCAGTACTTC.

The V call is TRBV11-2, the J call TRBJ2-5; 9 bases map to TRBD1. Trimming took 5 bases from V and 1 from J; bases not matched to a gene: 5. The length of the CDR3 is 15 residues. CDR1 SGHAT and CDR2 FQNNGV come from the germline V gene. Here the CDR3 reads CASSPRTGAQETQYF. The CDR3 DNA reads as TGTGCCAGCAGCCCCCGGACAGGGGCCCAAGAGACCCAGTACTTC.

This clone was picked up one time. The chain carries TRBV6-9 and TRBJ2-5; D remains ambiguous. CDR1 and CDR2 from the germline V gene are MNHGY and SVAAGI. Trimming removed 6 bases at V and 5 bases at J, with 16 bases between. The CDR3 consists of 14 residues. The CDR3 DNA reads TGTGCCAGCAGCACCCCTACCTGGGGTGAGACCCAGTACTTC. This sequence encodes CASSTPTWGETQYF.

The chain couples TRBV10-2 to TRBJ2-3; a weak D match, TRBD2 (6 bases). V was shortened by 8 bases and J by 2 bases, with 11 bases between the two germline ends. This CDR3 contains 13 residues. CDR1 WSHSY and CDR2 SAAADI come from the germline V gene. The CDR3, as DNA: TGCGCCAGCGTGAGGAGGGCCACAGATACGCAGTATTTT. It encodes CASVRRATDTQYF.

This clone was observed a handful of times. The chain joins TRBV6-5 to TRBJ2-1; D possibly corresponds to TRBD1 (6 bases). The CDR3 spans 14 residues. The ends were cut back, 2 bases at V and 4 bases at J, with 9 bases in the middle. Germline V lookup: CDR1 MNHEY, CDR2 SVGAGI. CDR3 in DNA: TGTGCCAGCAGTTACCAGGACAGATACAATGAGCAGTTCTTC. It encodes CASSYQDRYNEQFF.

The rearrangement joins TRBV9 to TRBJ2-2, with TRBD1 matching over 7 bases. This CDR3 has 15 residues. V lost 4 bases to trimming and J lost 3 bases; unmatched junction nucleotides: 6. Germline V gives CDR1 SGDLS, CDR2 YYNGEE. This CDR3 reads CASSPTGADTGELFF. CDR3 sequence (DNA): TGTGCCAGCAGCCCTACAGGGGCGGACACCGGGGAGCTGTTTTTT.

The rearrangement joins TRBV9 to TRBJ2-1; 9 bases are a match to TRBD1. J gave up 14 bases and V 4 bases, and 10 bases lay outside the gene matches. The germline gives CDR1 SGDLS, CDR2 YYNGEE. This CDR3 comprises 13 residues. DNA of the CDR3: TGTGCCAGCAGCACTGCGGGACAGGGAGATGAGTTCTTC. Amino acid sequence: CASSTAGQGDEFF.

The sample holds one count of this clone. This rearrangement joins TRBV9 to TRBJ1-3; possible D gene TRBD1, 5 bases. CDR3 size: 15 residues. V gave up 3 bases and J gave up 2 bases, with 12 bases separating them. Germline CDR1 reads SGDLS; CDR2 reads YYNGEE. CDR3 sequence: CASSAQGAAGNTIYF. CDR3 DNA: TGTGCCAGCAGCGCTCAGGGTGCGGCTGGAAACACCATATATTTT.

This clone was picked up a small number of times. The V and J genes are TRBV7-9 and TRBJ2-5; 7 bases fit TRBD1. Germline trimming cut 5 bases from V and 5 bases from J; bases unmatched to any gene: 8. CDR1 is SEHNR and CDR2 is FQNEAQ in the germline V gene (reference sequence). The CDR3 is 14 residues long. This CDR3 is CASSVEGAEETQYF. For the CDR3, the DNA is TGTGCCAGCAGCGTAGAGGGGGCGGAGGAGACCCAGTACTTC.

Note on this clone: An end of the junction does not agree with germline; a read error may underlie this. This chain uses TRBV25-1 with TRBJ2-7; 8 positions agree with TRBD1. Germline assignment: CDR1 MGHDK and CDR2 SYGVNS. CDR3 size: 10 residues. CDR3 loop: CASPRTGPEF. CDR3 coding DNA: TGTGCCAGCCCCAGGACAGGGCCTGAATTC.

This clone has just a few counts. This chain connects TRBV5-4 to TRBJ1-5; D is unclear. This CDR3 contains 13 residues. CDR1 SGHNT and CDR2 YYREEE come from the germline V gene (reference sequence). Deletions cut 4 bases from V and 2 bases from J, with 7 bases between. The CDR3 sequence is CASSTGRNQPQHF. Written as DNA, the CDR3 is TGTGCCAGCAGCACCGGACGCAATCAGCCCCAGCATTTT.

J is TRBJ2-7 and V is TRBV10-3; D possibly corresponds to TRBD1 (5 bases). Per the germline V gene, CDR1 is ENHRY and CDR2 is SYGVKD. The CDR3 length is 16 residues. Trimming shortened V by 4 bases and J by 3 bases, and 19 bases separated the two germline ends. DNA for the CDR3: TGTGCCATCAGTGTGGGGCTTTATGAAGGGGACTACGAGCAGTACTTC. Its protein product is CAISVGLYEGDYEQYF.

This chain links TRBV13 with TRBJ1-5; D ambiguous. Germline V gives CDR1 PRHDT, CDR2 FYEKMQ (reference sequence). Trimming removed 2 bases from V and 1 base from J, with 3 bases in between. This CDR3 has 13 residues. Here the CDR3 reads CASSLLSNQPQHF. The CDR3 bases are TGTGCCAGCAGCTTATTAAGCAATCAGCCCCAGCATTTT.

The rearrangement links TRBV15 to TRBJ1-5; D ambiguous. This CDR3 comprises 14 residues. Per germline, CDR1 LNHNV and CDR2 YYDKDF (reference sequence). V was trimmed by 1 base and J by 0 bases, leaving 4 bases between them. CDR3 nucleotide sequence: TGTGCCACCAGCAGAGGGGGTAGCAATCAGCCCCAGCATTTT. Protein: CATSRGGSNQPQHF.

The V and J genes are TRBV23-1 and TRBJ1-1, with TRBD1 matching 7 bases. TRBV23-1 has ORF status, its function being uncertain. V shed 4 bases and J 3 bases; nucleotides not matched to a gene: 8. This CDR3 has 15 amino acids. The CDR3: CASSLYGRGDTEAFF. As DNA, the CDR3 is TGCGCCAGCAGTCTGTACGGCAGGGGGGACACTGAAGCTTTCTTT.

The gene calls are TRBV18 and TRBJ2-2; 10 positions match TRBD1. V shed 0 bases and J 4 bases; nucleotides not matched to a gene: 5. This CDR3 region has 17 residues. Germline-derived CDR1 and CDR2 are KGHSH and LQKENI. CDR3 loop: CASSPPGTGAGTGELFF. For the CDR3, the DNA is TGTGCCAGCTCACCACCGGGGACAGGGGCCGGCACCGGGGAGCTGTTTTTT. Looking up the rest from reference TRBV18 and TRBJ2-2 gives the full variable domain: NAGVMQNPRHLVRRRGQEARLRCSPMKGHSHVYWYRQLPEEGLKFMVYLQKENIIDESGMPKERFSAEFPKEGPSILRIQQVVRGDSAAYFCASSPPGTGAGTGELFFGEGSRLTVL.

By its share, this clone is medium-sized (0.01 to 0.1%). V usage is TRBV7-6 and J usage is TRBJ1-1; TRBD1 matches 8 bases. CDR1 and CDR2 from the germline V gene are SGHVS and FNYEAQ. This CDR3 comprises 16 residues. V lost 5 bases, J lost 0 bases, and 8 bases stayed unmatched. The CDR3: CASSEAGTGMNTEAFF. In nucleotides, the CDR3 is TGTGCCAGCAGCGAGGCCGGGACAGGAATGAACACTGAAGCTTTCTTT.

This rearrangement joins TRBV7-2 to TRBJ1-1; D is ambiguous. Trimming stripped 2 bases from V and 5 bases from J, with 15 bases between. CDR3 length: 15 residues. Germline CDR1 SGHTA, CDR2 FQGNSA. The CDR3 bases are TGTGCCAGCAGCTTAATACGAGGGTCTCGGACTGAAGCTTTCTTT. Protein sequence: CASSLIRGSRTEAFF.

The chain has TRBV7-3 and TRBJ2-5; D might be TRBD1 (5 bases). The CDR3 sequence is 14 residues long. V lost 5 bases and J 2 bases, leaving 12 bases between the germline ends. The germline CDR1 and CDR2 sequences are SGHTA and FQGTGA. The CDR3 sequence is CASSQGDSQETQYF. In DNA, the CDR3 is TGTGCCAGCAGCCAAGGGGATTCACAAGAGACCCAGTACTTC.

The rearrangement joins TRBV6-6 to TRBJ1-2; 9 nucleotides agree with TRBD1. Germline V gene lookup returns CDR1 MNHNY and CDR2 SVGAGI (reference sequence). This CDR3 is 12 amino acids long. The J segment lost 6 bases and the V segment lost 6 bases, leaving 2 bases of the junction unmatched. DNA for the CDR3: TGTGCCAGCAGGAGGACAGGGGATGGCTACACCTTC. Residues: CASRRTGDGYTF.

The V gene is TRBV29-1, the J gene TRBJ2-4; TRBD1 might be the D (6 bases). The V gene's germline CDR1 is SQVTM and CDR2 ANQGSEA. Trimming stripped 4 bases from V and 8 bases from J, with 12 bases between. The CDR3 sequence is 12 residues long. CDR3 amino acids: CSVGTGLDIQYF. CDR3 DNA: TGCAGCGTTGGCACAGGGCTAGACATTCAGTACTTC. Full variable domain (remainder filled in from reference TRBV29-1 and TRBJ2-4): SAVISQKPSRDICQRGTSLTIQCQVDSQVTMMFWYRQQPGQSLTLIATANQGSEATYESGFVIDKFPISRPNLTFSTLTVSNMSPEDSSIYLCSVGTGLDIQYFGAGTRLSVL.

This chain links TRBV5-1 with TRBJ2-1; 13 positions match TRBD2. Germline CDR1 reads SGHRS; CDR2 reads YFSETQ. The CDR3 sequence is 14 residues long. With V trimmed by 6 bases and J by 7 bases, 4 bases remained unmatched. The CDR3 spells CASNGLAGVNEQFF. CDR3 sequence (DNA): TGCGCCAGCAACGGACTAGCGGGAGTTAATGAGCAGTTCTTC.

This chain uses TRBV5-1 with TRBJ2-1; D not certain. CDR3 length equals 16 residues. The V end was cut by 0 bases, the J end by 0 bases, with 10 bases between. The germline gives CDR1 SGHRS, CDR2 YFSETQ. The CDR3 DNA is TGCGCCAGCAGCTTGGGCGGCCAGAGCTCCTACAATGAGCAGTTCTTC. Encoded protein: CASSLGGQSSYNEQFF.

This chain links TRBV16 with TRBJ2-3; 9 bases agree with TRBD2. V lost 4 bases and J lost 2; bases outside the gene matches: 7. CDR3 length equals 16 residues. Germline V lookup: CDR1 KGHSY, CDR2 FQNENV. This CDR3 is CASSLPSGGTTDTQYF. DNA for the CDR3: TGTGCCAGCAGCCTCCCCAGCGGGGGGACCACAGATACGCAGTATTTT.

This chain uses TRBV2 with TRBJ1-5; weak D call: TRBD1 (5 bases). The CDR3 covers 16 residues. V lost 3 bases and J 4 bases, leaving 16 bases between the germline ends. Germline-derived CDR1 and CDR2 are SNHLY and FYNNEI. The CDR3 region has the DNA TGTGCCAGCAGTGAGCTCCAAGGGGCAGGGAATCAGCCCCAGCATTTT. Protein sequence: CASSELQGAGNQPQHF.

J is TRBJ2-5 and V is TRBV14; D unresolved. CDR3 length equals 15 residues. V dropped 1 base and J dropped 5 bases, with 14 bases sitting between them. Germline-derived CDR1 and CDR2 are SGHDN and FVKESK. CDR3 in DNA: TGTGCCAGCAGCCAAGGACCCCAGCCCGGGGAGACCCAGTACTTC. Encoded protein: CASSQGPQPGETQYF.

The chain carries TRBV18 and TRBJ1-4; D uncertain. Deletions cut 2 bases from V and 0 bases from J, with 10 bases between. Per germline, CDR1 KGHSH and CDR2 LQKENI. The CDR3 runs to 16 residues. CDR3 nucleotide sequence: TGTGCCAGCTCACCAAGGGCGGCTTCAACTAATGAAAAACTGTTTTTT. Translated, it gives CASSPRAASTNEKLFF.

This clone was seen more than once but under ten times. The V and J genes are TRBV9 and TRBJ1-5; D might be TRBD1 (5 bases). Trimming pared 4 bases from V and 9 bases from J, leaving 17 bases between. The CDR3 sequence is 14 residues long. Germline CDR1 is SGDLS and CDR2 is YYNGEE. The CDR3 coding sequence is TGTGCCAGCAGCCCCACGTGGGGGGTCCCGCCCCAGCATTTT. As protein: CASSPTWGVPPQHF.